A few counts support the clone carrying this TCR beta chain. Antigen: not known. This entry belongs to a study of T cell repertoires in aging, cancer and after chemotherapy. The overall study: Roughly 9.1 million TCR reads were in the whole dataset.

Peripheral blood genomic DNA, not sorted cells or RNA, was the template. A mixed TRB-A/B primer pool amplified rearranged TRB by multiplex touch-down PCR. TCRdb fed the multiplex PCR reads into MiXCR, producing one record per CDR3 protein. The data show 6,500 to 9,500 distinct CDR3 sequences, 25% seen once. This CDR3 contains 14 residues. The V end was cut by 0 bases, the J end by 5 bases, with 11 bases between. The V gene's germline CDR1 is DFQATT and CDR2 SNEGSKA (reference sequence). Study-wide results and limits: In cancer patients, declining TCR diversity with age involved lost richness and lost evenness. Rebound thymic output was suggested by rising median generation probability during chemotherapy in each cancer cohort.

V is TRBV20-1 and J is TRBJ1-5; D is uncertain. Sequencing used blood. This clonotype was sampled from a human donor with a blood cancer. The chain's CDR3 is CSARDLTEYQPQHF. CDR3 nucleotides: TGCAGTGCTAGAGATCTGACGGAATATCAGCCCCAGCATTTT.